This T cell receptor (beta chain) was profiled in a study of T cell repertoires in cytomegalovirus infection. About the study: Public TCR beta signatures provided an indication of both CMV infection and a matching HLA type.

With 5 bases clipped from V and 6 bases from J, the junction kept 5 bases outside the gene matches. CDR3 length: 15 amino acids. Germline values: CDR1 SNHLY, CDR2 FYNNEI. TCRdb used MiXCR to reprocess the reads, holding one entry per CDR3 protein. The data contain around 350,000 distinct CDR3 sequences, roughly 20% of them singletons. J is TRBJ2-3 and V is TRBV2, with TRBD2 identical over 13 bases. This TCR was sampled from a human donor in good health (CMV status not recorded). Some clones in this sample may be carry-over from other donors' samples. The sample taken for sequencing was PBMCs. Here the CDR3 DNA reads TGTGCCAGCAGTTGGACTAGCGGGAGAGAGGATACGCAGTATTTT. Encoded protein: CASSWTSGREDTQYF.